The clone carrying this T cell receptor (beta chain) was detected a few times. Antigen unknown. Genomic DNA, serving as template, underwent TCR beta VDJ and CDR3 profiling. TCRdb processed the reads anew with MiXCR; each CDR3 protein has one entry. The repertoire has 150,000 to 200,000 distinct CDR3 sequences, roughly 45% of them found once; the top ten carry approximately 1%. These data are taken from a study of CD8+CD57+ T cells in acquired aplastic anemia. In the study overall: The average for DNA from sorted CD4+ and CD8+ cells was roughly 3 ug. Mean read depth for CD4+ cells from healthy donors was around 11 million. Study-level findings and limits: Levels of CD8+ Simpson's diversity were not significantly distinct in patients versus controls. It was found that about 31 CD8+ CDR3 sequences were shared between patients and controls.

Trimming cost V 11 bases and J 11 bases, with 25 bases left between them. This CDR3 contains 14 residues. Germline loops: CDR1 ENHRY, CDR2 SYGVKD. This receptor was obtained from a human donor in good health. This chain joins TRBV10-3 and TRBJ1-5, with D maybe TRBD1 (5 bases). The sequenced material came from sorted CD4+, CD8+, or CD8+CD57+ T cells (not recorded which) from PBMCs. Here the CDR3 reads CASRSGTAQETQHF. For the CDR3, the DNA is TGTGCCTCCAGGTCCGGGACGGCTCAAGAGACCCAGCATTTT.